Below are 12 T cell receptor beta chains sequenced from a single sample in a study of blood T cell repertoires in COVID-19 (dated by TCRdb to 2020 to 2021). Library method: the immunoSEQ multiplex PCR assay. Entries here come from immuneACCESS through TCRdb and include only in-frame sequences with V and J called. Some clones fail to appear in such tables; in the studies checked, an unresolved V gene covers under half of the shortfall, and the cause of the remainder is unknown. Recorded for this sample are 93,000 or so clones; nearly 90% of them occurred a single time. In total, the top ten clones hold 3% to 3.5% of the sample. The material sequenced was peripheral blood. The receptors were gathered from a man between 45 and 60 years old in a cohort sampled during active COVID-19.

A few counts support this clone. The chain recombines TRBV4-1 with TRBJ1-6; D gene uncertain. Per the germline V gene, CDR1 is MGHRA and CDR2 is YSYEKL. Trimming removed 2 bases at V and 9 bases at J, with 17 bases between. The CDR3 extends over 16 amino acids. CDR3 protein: CASSQLLSRVGSPLHF. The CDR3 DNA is TGCGCCAGCAGCCAACTCCTTAGCCGAGTCGGTTCACCCCTCCACTTT.

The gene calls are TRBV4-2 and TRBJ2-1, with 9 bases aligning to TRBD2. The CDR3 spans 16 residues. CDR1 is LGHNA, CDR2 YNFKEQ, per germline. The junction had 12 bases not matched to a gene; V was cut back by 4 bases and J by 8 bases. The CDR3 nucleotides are TGTGCCAGCAGCCTTTCCTCCGCGGGGGGGTGGGATGAGCAGTTCTTC. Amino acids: CASSLSSAGGWDEQFF.

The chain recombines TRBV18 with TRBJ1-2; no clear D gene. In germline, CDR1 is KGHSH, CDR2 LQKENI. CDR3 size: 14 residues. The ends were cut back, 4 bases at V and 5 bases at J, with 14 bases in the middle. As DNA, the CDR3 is TGTGCCAGCTCACTTAGTGTCGTAGCTTATGGCTACACCTTC. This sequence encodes CASSLSVVAYGYTF.

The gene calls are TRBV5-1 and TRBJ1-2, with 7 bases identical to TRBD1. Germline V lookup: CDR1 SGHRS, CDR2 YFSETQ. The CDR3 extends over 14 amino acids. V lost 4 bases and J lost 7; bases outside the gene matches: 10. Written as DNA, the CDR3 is TGCGCCAGCAGCCTCGAGACAGGGCTTAGTGGCTACACCTTC. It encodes CASSLETGLSGYTF.

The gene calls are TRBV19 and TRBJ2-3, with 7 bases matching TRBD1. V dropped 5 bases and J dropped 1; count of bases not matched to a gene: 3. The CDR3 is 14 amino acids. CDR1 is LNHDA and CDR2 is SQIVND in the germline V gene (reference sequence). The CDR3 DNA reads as TGTGCCAGTAGTCCCGGACAGGGCACAGATACGCAGTATTTT. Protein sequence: CASSPGQGTDTQYF.

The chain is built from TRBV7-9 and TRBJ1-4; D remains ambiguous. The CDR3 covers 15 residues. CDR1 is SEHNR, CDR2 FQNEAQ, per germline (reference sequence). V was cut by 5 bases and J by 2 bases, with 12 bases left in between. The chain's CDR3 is CASSHETETNEKLFF. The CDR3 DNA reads TGTGCCAGCAGCCACGAGACGGAGACTAATGAAAAACTGTTTTTT.

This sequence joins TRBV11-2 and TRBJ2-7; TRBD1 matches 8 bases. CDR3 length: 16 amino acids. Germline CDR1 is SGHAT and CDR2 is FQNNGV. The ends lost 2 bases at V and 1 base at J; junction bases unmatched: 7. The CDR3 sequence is CASSLTLTGGSYEQYF. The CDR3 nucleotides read TGTGCCAGCAGCTTAACCCTCACAGGGGGATCCTACGAGCAGTACTTC.

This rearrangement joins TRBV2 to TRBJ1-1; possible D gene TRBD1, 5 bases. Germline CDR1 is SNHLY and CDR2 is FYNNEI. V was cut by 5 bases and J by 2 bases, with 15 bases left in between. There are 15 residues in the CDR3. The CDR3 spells CASSLQGMINTEAFF. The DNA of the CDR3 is TGTGCCAGCAGTCTCCAGGGAATGATCAACACTGAAGCTTTCTTT.

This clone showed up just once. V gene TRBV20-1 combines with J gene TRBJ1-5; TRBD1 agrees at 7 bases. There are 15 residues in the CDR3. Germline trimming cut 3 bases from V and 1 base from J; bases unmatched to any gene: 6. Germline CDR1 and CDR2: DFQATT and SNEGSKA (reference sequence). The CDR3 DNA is TGCAGTGCTAGTAGAGGACAGGCGAGCAATCAGCCCCAGCATTTT. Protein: CSASRGQASNQPQHF.

CDR3 loop: CASSFGPKGLASTDTQYF. The CDR3 region has the DNA TGCGCCAGCAGCTTTGGGCCGAAGGGACTAGCGTCCACAGATACGCAGTATTTT. V and J are TRBV5-1 and TRBJ2-3, with 10 bases fitting TRBD2. After removal of 2 bases from V and 2 bases from J, the junction contained 11 bases not matched to a gene. This CDR3 has 18 residues. CDR1 and CDR2 from the germline V gene are SGHRS and YFSETQ.

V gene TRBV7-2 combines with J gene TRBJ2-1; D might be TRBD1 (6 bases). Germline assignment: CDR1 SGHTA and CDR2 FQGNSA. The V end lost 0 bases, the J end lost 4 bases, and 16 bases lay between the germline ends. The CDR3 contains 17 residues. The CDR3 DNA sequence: TGTGCCAGCAGCTTAGCCGGCTTAGGTACAGGGTACAATGAGCAGTTCTTC. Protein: CASSLAGLGTGYNEQFF.

This CDR3 reads CASSPFRTDAYEQYF. CDR3 nucleotides: TGTGCCAGCTCACCCTTTAGGACAGACGCCTACGAGCAGTACTTC. This chain uses TRBV18 with TRBJ2-7, with D maybe TRBD1 (6 bases). The CDR3 is 15 residues long. The V gene lost 3 bases and the J gene lost 2 bases, with 14 bases spanning the gap. The germline V gene has CDR1 KGHSH and CDR2 LQKENI.